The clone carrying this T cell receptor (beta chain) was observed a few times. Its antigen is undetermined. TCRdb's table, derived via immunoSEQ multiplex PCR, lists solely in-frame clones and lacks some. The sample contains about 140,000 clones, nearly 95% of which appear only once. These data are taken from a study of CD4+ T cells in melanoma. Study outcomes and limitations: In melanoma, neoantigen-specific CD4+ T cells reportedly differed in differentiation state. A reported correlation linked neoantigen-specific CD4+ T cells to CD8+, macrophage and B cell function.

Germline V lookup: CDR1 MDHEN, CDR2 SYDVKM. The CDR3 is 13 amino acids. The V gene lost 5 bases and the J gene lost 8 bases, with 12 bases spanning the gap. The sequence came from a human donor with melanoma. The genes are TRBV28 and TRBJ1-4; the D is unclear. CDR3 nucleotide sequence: TGTGCCAGCAGTATGGGTCTTCGGGAAAAACTGTTTTTT. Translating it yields CASSMGLREKLFF.